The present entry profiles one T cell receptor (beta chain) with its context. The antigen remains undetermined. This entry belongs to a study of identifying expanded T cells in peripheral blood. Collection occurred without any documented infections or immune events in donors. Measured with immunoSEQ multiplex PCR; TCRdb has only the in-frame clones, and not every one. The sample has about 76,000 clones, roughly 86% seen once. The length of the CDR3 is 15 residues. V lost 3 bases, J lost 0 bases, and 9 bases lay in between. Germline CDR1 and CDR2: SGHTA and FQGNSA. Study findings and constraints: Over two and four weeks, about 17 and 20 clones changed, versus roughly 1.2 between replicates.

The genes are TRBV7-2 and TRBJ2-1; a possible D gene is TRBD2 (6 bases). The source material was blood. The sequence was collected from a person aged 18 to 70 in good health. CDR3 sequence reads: CASSLDSGSYNEQFF. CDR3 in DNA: TGTGCCAGCAGCTTGGATAGCGGCTCCTACAATGAGCAGTTCTTC.